Only one count was recorded for the clone carrying this T cell receptor beta chain. This sample was included in a study of blood T cell repertoires in COVID-19. For the study at large: The United States, Italy and Spain supplied acute and convalescent COVID-19 samples. T cells, B-cell-depleted T cells, or PBMCs provided the cDNA or gDNA that served as material.

The CDR3 loop spans 13 amino acids. CDR1 SGHVS and CDR2 FNYEAQ come from the germline V gene. V gave up 0 bases and J gave up 4 bases, with 4 bases separating them. Clones were sequenced by immunoSEQ multiplex PCR, and TCRdb holds only the in-frame ones, with some missing. The table includes about 190,000 clones, roughly four fifths detected once. The chain couples TRBV7-6 to TRBJ1-5; D is ambiguous. The source of this sequence is a woman in her sixties or seventies with active or convalescent COVID-19. The sample comprised peripheral blood. The CDR3 is CASSLAENQPQHF. CDR3 DNA: TGTGCCAGCAGCTTAGCGGAGAATCAGCCCCAGCATTTT.